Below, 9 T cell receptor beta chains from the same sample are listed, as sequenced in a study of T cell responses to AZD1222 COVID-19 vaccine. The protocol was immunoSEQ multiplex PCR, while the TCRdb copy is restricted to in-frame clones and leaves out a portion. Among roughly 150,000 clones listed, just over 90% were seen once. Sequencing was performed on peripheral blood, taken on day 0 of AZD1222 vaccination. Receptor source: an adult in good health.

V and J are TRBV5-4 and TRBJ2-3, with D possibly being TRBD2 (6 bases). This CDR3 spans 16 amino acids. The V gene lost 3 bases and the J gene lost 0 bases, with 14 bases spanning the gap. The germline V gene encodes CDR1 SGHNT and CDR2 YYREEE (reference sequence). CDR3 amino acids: CASSYLRGTSTDTQYF. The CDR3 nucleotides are TGTGCCAGCAGCTACCTCCGGGGGACTAGCACAGATACGCAGTATTTT.

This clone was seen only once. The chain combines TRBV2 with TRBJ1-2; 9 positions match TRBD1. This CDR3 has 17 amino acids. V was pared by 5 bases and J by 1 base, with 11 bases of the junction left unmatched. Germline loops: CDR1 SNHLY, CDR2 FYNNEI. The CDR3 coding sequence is TGTGCCAGCAGTTCTACCTCACGACAGGGGGGTAACTATGGCTACACCTTC. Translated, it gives CASSSTSRQGGNYGYTF.

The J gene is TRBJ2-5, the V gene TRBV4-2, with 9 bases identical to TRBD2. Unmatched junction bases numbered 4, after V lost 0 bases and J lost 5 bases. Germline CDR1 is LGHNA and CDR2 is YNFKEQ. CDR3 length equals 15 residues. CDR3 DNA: TGTGCCAGCAGCCAAGAGCGGGGGGGAGAGGAGACCCAGTACTTC. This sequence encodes CASSQERGGEETQYF.

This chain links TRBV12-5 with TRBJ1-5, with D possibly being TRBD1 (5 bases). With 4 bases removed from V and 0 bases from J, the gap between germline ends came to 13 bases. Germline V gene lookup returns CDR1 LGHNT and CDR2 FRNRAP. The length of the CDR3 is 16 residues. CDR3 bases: TGTGCTAGTGGTTGTTCGGGGGAGTATAGCAATCAGCCCCAGCATTTT. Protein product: CASGCSGEYSNQPQHF.

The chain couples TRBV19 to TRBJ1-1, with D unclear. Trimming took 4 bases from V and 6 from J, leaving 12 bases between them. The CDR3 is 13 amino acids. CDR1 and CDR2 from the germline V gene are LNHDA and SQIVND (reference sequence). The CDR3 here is CASSTDADSEAFF. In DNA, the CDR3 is TGTGCCAGTAGTACGGACGCGGACTCTGAAGCTTTCTTT.

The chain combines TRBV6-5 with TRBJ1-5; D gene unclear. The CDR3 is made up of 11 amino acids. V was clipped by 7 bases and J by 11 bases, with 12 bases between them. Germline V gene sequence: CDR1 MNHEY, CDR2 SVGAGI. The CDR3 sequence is CASKSATTQHF. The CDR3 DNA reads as TGTGCCAGCAAGTCGGCGACCACCCAGCATTTT.

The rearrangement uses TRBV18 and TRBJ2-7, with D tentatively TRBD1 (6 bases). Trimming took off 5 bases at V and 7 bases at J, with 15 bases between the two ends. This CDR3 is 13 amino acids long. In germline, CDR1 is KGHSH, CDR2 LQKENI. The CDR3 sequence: CASSSHDRSEQYF. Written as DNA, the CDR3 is TGTGCCAGCTCATCACATGACAGGTCTGAGCAGTACTTC.

CDR3 protein: CAWSLISGNEKLFF. In DNA form, the CDR3 reads TGTGCCTGGAGTCTAATCTCCGGTAATGAAAAACTGTTTTTT. The rearrangement uses TRBV30 and TRBJ1-4; D is uncertain. Trimming left V 2 bases short and J 4 bases short, with 11 bases between. Per germline, CDR1 GTSNPN and CDR2 SVGIG (reference sequence). The CDR3 runs to 14 residues.

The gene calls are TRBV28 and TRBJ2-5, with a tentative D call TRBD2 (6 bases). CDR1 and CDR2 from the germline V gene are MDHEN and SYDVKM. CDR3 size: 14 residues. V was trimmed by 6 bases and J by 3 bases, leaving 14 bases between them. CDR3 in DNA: TGTGCCAGCAGCGCGGGGCTCGGAGAAGAGACCCAGTACTTC. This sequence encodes CASSAGLGEETQYF.